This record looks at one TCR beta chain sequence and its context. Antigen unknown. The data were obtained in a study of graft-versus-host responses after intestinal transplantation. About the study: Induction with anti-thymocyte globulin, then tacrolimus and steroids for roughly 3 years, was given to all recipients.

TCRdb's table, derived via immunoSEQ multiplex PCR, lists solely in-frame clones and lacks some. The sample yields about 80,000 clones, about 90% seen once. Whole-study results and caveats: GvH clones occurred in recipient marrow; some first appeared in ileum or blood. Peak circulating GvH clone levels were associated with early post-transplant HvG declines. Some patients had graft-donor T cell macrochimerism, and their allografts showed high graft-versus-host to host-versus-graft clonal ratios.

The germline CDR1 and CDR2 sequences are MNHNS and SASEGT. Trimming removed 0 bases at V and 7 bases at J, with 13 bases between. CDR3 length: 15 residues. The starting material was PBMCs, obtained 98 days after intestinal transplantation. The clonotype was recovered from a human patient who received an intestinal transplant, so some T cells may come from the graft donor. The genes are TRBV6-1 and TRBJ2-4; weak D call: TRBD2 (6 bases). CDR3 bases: TGTGCCAGCAGTGAAGCGCAGGGCCGGGGGAACATTCAGTACTTC. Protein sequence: CASSEAQGRGNIQYF.